Shown below are 6 T cell receptor beta chains from a single sample sequenced in a study of T cells in Graves' hyperthyroidism and ophthalmopathy (dated by TCRdb to between 2018 and 2021). Libraries were built with multiplex PCR. Sequencing was carried out with an Illumina HiSeq 2000. The TCR beta CDR3 regions were amplified from RNA transcripts. The first round of RT-PCR for the TCR CDR3 was performed with the HTBI primer set and the Qiagen OneStep RT-PCR kit. TCRdb trimmed the raw reads at Q25, called clones with MiXCR and kept productive beta chains. Rows are unified per CDR3 protein, each entry keeping the most common DNA and genes. This sample has a few hundred thousand distinct CDR3 sequences in its table, and around 14% of those were observed once. The leading ten clones occupy around 7.5% of the sample. The specimen was blood. The receptor source for this set is a woman between 25 and 40 years old with Graves' hyperthyroidism.

To note about this clonotype: Germline is not matched at one junction end, which may reflect a read error. The chain links TRBV20-1 to TRBJ2-1, with D unclear. This CDR3 comprises 14 residues. Germline CDR1 is DFQATT and CDR2 is SNEGSKA (reference sequence). The CDR3 here is CNAFSSLSENEQFF. The CDR3 nucleotides read TGCAATGCTTTCAGTTCCTTATCGGAAAATGAGCAGTTCTTC.

V and J are TRBV15 and TRBJ2-3; 10 bases match TRBD2. Trimming took 3 bases from V and 6 from J; bases not matched to a gene: 12. CDR3 length equals 17 residues. The germline V gene encodes CDR1 LNHNV and CDR2 YYDKDF (reference sequence). Here the CDR3 DNA reads TGTGCCACCAGCAGTGACCGCCTAGCGGGAGCCCGGGATACGCAGTATTTT. Translated, it gives CATSSDRLAGARDTQYF. The full variable domain, in which reference TRBV15 and TRBJ2-3 provide the parts outside the CDR3, is DAMVIQNPRYQVTQFGKPVTLSCSQTLNHNVMYWYQQKSSQAPKLLFHYYDKDFNNEADTPDNFQSRRPNTSFCFLDIRSPGLGDTAMYLCATSSDRLAGARDTQYFGPGTRLTVL.

In its sample, this clonotype was seen many times. V usage is TRBV28 and J usage is TRBJ2-1; 11 nucleotides align to TRBD2. The V segment lost 3 bases and the J segment 10 bases; nucleotides outside the gene matches: 11. The germline V gene encodes CDR1 MDHEN and CDR2 SYDVKM. The length of the CDR3 is 16 residues. CDR3 DNA: TGTGCCAGCAGTTTCAGGGGAACTAGCGGGGGCCAAGAGCAGTTCTTC. Protein sequence: CASSFRGTSGGQEQFF.

This clonotype showed up many times. V and J are TRBV7-3 and TRBJ2-3, with D possibly being TRBD1 or TRBD2 (7 bases each). The germline CDR1 and CDR2 sequences are SGHTA and FQGTGA. V was clipped by 5 bases and J by 5 bases, with 14 bases between them. There are 14 residues in the CDR3. CDR3 in amino acids: CASSPSGGVDTQYF. In DNA, the CDR3 is TGTGCCAGCAGCCCCTCAGGGGGGGTAGATACGCAGTATTTT.

Worth noting for this clonotype: One end of the junction varies from germline; a read error may be responsible. CDR3 nucleotide sequence: TGTGCCAACAGTGTCCACATCTCTGGAAACACCATATATTTT. It specifies CANSVHISGNTIYF. The chain combines TRBV2 with TRBJ1-3; D unclear. Germline V gives CDR1 SNHLY, CDR2 FYNNEI. The CDR3 is made up of 14 amino acids.

This clonotype was seen repeatedly, ten times or more. The V gene is TRBV20-1, the J gene TRBJ2-1; a weak D match, TRBD1 (6 bases). The V and J ends lost 5 bases and 3 bases respectively, with 23 bases between them. Germline V gene lookup returns CDR1 DFQATT and CDR2 SNEGSKA (reference sequence). The CDR3 covers 17 residues. The CDR3 loop reads CSAYYSSRQGLYNEQFF. The CDR3 nucleotides read TGCAGTGCTTACTACTCGTCGCGGCAGGGGCTCTACAATGAGCAGTTCTTC.